This T cell receptor beta chain originates from a study of CD8+CD57+ T cells in acquired aplastic anemia. Background on the study: The DNA of sorted CD4+ and CD8+ cells averaged roughly 3.2 ug. CD4+ cell libraries from healthy donors averaged around 11 million reads. Study-wide points: Patients and controls had in common 25 to 35 CD8+ CDR3 sequences.

Trimming took 0 bases from V and 0 from J, leaving 17 bases between them. This CDR3 has 17 residues. The germline V gene has CDR1 DFQATT and CDR2 SNEGSKA (reference sequence). The template for TCR beta VDJ and CDR3 sequence profiling was genomic DNA. TCRdb analysed the reads with MiXCR anew, one entry per CDR3 protein. Of 62,000 or so distinct CDR3 sequences in the sample, almost 55% are singletons; the top ten hold roughly 8.7%. This clonotype occurred many times. Its antigen remains unknown. The gene calls are TRBV20-1 and TRBJ1-2; possibly TRBD1 for D (5 bases). This TCR came from a human donor in good health, serving as a control. The sample taken for sequencing was sorted CD4+, CD8+, or CD8+CD57+ T cells (not recorded which) from PBMCs. The CDR3 DNA reads as TGCAGTGCTAGAGATGGGGGTGCGGGGGTGTCTAACTATGGCTACACCTTC. Protein: CSARDGGAGVSNYGYTF.